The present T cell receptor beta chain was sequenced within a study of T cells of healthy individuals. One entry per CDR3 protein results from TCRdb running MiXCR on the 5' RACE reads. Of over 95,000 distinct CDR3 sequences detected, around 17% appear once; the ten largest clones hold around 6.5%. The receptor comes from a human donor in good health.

This chain's CDR3 is CATSRDPGLAGDSYEQYF. CDR3 in DNA: TGTGCCACCAGCAGAGACCCCGGACTAGCGGGGGATTCCTACGAGCAGTACTTC. The V and J genes are TRBV15 and TRBJ2-7; 13 nucleotides align to TRBD2. CDR3 length: 18 residues. Germline loops: CDR1 LNHNV, CDR2 YYDKDF (reference sequence). J was trimmed by 1 base and V by 0 bases; bases with no gene match: 6.